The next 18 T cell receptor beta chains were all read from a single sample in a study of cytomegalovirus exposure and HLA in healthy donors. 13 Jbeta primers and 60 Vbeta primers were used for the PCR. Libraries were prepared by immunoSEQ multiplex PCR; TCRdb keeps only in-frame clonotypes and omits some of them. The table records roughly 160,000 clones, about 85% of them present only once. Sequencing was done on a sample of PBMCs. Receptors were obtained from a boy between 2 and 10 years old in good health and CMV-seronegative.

CDR3 DNA sequence: TGTGCCATCAGTGCCGGGACAGGGAACGACTATGGCTACACCTTC. Its protein product is CAISAGTGNDYGYTF. V usage is TRBV10-3 and J usage is TRBJ1-2, with TRBD1 matching 9 bases. From germline, CDR1 is ENHRY and CDR2 SYGVKD. This CDR3 contains 15 residues. Trimming removed 4 bases from V and 3 bases from J; junction bases left unmatched: 6.

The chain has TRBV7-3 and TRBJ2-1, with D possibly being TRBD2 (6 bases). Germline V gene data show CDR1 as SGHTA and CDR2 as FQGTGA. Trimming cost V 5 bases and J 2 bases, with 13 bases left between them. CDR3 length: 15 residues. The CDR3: CASSPRGGTYNEQFF. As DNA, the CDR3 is TGTGCCAGCAGCCCGCGGGGCGGTACCTACAATGAGCAGTTCTTC.

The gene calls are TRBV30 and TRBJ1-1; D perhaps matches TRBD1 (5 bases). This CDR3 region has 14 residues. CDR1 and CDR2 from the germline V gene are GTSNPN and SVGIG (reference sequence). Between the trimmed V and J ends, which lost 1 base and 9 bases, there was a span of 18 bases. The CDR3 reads CAWSATGTGVQAFF. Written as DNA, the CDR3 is TGTGCCTGGAGTGCTACCGGGACTGGGGTGCAAGCTTTCTTT.

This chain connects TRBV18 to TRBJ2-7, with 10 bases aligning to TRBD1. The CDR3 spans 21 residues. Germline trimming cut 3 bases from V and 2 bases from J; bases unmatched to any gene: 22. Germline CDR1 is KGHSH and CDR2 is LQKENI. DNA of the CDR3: TGTGCCAGCTCACCTCGGGGACCGGGACAGGGGCATCAAGGGGCCGCCTACGAGCAGTACTTC. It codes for CASSPRGPGQGHQGAAYEQYF.

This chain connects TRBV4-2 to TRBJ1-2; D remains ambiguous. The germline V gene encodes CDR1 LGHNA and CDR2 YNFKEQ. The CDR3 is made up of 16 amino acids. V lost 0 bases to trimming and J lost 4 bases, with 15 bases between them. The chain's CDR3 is CASSQESGTVGYGYTF. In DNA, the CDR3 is TGTGCCAGCAGCCAAGAATCCGGAACAGTCGGCTATGGCTACACCTTC.

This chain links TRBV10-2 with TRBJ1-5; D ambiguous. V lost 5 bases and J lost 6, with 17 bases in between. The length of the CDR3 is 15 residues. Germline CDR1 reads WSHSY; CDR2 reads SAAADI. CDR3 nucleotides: TGCGCCAGCAGTAGTGGCAGATCGCTCACTCAGCCCCAGCATTTT. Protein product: CASSSGRSLTQPQHF.

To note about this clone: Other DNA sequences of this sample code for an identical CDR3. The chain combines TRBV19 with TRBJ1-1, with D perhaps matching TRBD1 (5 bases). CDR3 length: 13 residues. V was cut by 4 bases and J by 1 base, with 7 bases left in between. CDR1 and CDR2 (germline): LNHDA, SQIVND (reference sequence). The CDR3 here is CASSRGQNTEAFF. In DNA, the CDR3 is TGTGCCAGTAGTAGAGGACAGAACACTGAAGCTTTCTTT.

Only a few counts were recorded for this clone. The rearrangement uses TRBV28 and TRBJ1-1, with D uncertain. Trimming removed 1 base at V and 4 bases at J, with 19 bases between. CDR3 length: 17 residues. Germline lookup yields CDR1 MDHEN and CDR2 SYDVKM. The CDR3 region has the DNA TGTGCCAGCAGTTTATTCGGGGTTCGGGAAATGGTCACTGAAGCTTTCTTT. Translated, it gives CASSLFGVREMVTEAFF.

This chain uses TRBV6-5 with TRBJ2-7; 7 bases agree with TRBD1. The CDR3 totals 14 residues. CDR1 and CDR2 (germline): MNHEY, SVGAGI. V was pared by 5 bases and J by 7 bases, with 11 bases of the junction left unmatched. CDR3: CASSRTGSAWEQYF. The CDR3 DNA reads TGTGCCAGCAGTAGGACAGGATCCGCCTGGGAGCAGTACTTC.

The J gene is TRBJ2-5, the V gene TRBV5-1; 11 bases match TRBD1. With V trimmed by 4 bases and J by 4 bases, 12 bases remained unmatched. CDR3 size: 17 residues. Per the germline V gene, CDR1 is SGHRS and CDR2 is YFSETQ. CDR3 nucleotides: TGCGCCAGCAGCGCCGGGACAGGGGGAGGATTCCGAGAGACCCAGTACTTC. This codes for CASSAGTGGGFRETQYF.

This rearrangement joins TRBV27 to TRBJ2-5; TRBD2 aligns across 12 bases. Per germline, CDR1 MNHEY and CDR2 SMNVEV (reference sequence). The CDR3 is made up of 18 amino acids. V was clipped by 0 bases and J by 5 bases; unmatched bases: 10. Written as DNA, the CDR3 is TGTGCCAGCAGTTTATCGCGGCTAGCGGGGGGGCGTCTGGAGACCCAGTACTTC. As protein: CASSLSRLAGGRLETQYF.

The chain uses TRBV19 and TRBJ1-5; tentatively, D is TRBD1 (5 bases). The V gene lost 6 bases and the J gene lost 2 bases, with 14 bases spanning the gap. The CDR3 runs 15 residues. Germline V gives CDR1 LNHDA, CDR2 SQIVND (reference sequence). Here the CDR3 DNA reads TGTGCCAGTAGGGAGGGGTATGGGCGCAATCAGCCCCAGCATTTT. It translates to CASREGYGRNQPQHF.

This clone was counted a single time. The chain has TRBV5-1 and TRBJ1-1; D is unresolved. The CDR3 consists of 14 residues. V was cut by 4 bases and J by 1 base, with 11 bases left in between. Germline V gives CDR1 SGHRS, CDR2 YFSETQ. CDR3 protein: CASSLLSSNTEAFF. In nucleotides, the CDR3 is TGCGCCAGCAGCCTATTATCCTCGAACACTGAAGCTTTCTTT. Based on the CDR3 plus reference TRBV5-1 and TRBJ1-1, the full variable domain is KAGVTQTPRYLIKTRGQQVTLSCSPISGHRSVSWYQQTPGQGLQFLFEYFSETQRNKGNFPGRFSGRQFSNSRSEMNVSTLELGDSALYLCASSLLSSNTEAFFGQGTRLTVV.

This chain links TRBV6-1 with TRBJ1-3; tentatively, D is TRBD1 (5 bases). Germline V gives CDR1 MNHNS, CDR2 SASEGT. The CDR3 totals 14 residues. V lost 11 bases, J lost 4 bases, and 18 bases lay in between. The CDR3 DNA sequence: TGTGCCGGCACCTCGGGAGAGGGGGGAAACACCATATATTTT. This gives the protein CAGTSGEGGNTIYF.

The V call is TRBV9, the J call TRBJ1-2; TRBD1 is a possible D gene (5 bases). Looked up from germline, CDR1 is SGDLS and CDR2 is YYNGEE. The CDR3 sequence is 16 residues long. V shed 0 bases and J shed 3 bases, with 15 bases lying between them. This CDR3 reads CASSVDMWGRDYGYTF. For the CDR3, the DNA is TGTGCCAGCAGCGTAGATATGTGGGGCAGGGACTATGGCTACACCTTC.

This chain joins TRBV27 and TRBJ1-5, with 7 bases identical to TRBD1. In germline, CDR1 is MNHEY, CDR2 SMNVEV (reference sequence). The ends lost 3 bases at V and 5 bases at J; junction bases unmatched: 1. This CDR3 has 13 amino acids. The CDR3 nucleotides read TGTGCCAGCAGTTTCACAGGGGATCAGCCCCAGCATTTT. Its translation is CASSFTGDQPQHF.

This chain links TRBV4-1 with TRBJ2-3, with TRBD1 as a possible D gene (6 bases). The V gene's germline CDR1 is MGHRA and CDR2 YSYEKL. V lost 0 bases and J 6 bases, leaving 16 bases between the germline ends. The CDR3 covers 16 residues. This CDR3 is CASSQDEGGSADTQYF. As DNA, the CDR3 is TGCGCCAGCAGCCAAGATGAAGGGGGATCGGCGGATACGCAGTATTTT.

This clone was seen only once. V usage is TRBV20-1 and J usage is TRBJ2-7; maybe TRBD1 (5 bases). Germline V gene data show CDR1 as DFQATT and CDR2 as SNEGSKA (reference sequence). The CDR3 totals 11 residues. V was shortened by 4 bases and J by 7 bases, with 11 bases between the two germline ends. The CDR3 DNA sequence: TGCAGTGCTACCACACAGGTTGAGCAGTACGTC. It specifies CSATTQVEQYV.